These 7 T cell receptor beta chains originate from one sample sequenced in a study of blood T cell repertoires in COVID-19. The assay was immunoSEQ multiplex PCR, and TCRdb's table has in-frame clones only and misses some. The table records about 400,000 clones, more than 80% of them present only once. The sequencing sample was made of peripheral blood. The source of these receptors is a man in his forties or fifties with acute or convalescent COVID-19.

This clone is a singleton in its sample. CDR3 in DNA: TGTGCCAGCACCAGGGCCGGGGGGGAGCTGTTTTTT. It codes for CASTRAGGELFF. The chain employs TRBV6-5 and TRBJ2-2, with TRBD1 as a possible D gene (5 bases). Trimming pared 7 bases from V and 8 bases from J, leaving 11 bases between. In germline, CDR1 is MNHEY, CDR2 SVGAGI. The CDR3 spans 12 residues.

This chain uses TRBV7-9 with TRBJ2-5; D is ambiguous. The CDR3 runs 14 residues. Trimming shortened V by 6 bases and J by 0 bases, and 11 bases separated the two germline ends. CDR1 and CDR2 (germline): SEHNR, FQNEAQ (reference sequence). In nucleotides, the CDR3 is TGTGCCAGCAGTCTACAGAGAAACCAAGAGACCCAGTACTTC. Translating it yields CASSLQRNQETQYF.

This clone was counted between two and nine times. DNA for the CDR3: TGTGCCAGCAGTTTATCACGGGGGGCGGCTCAGCCCCAGCATTTT. This codes for CASSLSRGAAQPQHF. The chain carries TRBV27 and TRBJ1-5; weak D call: TRBD1 (6 bases). The CDR3 runs 15 residues. V dropped 0 bases and J dropped 6 bases, with 12 bases sitting between them. Per the germline V gene, CDR1 is MNHEY and CDR2 is SMNVEV (reference sequence).

V gene TRBV5-4 combines with J gene TRBJ1-2; TRBD1 agrees at 9 bases. The CDR3 is made up of 15 amino acids. Germline-derived CDR1 and CDR2 are SGHNT and YYREEE (reference sequence). The V segment lost 4 bases and the J segment 4 bases; nucleotides outside the gene matches: 8. CDR3 residues: CASSISLGQGYGYTF. The CDR3 region has the DNA TGTGCCAGCAGCATTTCCCTGGGACAGGGCTATGGCTACACCTTC.

The V gene is TRBV9, the J gene TRBJ1-1; no clear D. The CDR3 runs 16 residues. Trimming removed 3 bases from V and 0 bases from J, with 15 bases in between. Germline CDR1 and CDR2: SGDLS and YYNGEE. The CDR3 bases are TGTGCCAGCAGCGCGGACGGAGGAATAATGAACACTGAAGCTTTCTTT. It specifies CASSADGGIMNTEAFF.

The chain carries TRBV5-5 and TRBJ1-2; tentative D call: TRBD1 (6 bases). This CDR3 is built from 13 residues. Germline V gives CDR1 SGHKS, CDR2 YYEKEE (reference sequence). V was trimmed by 8 bases and J by 9 bases, leaving 20 bases between them. This CDR3 reads CASDQGLGFSYTF. The CDR3 DNA follows: TGTGCCAGTGACCAGGGGTTGGGGTTTAGCTACACCTTC.

The chain carries TRBV5-4 and TRBJ1-2, with D tentatively TRBD1 (6 bases). The V and J ends lost 3 bases and 5 bases respectively, with 8 bases between them. This CDR3 is 12 amino acids long. Germline loops: CDR1 SGHNT, CDR2 YYREEE (reference sequence). The CDR3 reads CASSSQGYGYTF. DNA of the CDR3: TGTGCCAGCAGCTCTCAGGGGTATGGCTACACCTTC.